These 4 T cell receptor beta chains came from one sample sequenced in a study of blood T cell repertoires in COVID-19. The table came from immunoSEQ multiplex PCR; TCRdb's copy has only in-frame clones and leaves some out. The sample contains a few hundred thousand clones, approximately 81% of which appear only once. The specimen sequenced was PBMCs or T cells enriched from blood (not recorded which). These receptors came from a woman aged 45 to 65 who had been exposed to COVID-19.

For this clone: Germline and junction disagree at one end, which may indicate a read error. This CDR3 is CASSYGGYTEQFF. The CDR3 DNA reads as TGTGCCAGCAGTTACGGAGGGTACACTGAGCAGTTCTTC. This chain joins TRBV6-5 and TRBJ2-1; possibly TRBD2 for D (6 bases). Looked up from germline, CDR1 is MNHEY and CDR2 is SVGAGI. CDR3 length: 13 amino acids.

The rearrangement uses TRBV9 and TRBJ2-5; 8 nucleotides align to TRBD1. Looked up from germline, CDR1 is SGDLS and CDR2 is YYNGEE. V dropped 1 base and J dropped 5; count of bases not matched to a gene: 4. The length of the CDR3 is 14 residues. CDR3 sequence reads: CASSVQGAGETQYF. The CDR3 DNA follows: TGTGCCAGCAGCGTACAGGGGGCGGGCGAGACCCAGTACTTC.

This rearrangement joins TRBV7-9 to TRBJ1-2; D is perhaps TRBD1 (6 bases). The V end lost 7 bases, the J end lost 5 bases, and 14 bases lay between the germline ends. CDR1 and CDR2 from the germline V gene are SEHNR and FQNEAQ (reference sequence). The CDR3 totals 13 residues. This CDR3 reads CASTLGGGYGYTF. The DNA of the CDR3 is TGTGCCAGCACCCTAGGGGGGGGATATGGCTACACCTTC.

The chain's CDR3 is CASSHEAPDEAFF. CDR3 sequence (DNA): TGTGCCAGCAGCCACGAGGCACCCGACGAAGCTTTCTTT. The chain uses TRBV6-6 and TRBJ1-1; D unresolved. The CDR3 covers 13 residues. Trimming removed 6 bases at V and 8 bases at J, with 16 bases between. Germline V gives CDR1 MNHNY, CDR2 SVGAGI (reference sequence).